Below, 7 T cell receptor beta chains from the same sample are listed, as sequenced in a study of T-cell memory formation after mild COVID-19. Each CDR3 protein is one row after TCRdb ran MiXCR on the 5' RACE reads. The sample yields hundreds of thousands of distinct CDR3 sequences, over 15% seen once. Sequencing was carried out using PBMCs or a T cell subset sorted from them (not recorded which). The source is an adult woman who had mild COVID-19 (a few samples of this study predate the infection). Cell type and time point are not known.

The sample holds one count of this clonotype. The J gene is TRBJ2-7, the V gene TRBV24-1; 9 bases are shared with TRBD1. V gave up 1 base and J gave up 6 bases; unmatched junction bases: 6. The CDR3 extends over 15 amino acids. Germline values: CDR1 KGHDR, CDR2 SFDVKD. The DNA of the CDR3 is TGTGCCACCAGTGATTTCGGGACAGGGTCGATCGAGCAGTACTTC. This encodes CATSDFGTGSIEQYF.

The chain joins TRBV3-1 to TRBJ1-2, with TRBD1 as a possible D gene (6 bases). This CDR3 is built from 14 residues. Trimming shortened V by 4 bases and J by 2 bases, and 11 bases separated the two germline ends. CDR1 is LGHDT and CDR2 is YNNKEL in the germline V gene (reference sequence). This CDR3 is CASSRQAGNYGYTF. The CDR3 nucleotides are TGTGCCAGCAGCCGACAGGCGGGCAACTATGGCTACACCTTC.

The V call is TRBV5-5, the J call TRBJ1-2; tentatively, D is TRBD1 (6 bases). V was cut by 0 bases and J by 0 bases, with 9 bases left in between. This CDR3 comprises 15 residues. Germline CDR1 and CDR2: SGHKS and YYEKEE (reference sequence). The CDR3 DNA is TGTGCCAGCAGCTTGGGGACAGACGCTAACTATGGCTACACCTTC. It yields the protein CASSLGTDANYGYTF.

The rearrangement joins TRBV23-1 to TRBJ1-5, with D hard to call. TRBV23-1 is treated as an ORF (open reading frame) with a function not yet certain. The CDR3 is 12 residues long. The V end lost 5 bases, the J end lost 15 bases, and 17 bases lay between the germline ends. The CDR3 reads CASSGWVPLRHF. The CDR3, as DNA: TGCGCCAGCAGTGGATGGGTCCCTCTTAGGCATTTT.

V usage is TRBV5-5 and J usage is TRBJ2-3, with D perhaps assigned TRBD1 or TRBD2 (5 bases each). The germline gives CDR1 SGHKS, CDR2 YYEKEE (reference sequence). The CDR3 loop spans 14 amino acids. The V end was cut by 4 bases, the J end by 2 bases, with 11 bases between. The CDR3 reads CASSEGPHTDTQYF. The CDR3 DNA reads as TGTGCCAGCAGCGAGGGACCCCACACAGATACGCAGTATTTT.

This clonotype was counted only a few times. This chain connects TRBV29-1 to TRBJ2-7, with D unclear. The CDR3 is 10 amino acids. With 5 bases removed from V and 5 bases from J, the gap between germline ends came to 7 bases. Germline loops: CDR1 SQVTM, CDR2 ANQGSEA. The chain's CDR3 is CSVWNNEQYF. The CDR3 DNA reads TGCAGCGTTTGGAATAACGAGCAGTACTTC.

This clonotype was picked up a small number of times. The chain employs TRBV20-1 and TRBJ2-5; 11 bases fit TRBD2. The CDR3 is 16 amino acids. Germline CDR1 DFQATT, CDR2 SNEGSKA (reference sequence). Trimming took 0 bases from V and 5 from J; bases not matched to a gene: 8. The DNA for the CDR3 is TGCAGTGCTAGAGATTCAGCTAGCGGGGGGTGGGAGACCCAGTACTTC. It encodes CSARDSASGGWETQYF.